The next 2 T cell receptor beta chains were all read from a single sample in a study of blood T cell repertoires in COVID-19. The assay was immunoSEQ multiplex PCR, and TCRdb's table has in-frame clones only and misses some. Of 56,000 or so clones in the sample, less than 90% are singletons; the top ten hold over 2%. Source material: peripheral blood. These receptors were taken from a man aged 45 to 65 with acute or convalescent COVID-19.

The table lists this clone with a count of one. The rearrangement links TRBV30 to TRBJ2-1, with D perhaps TRBD2 (7 bases). The CDR3 is 17 residues long. V dropped 1 base and J dropped 9 bases, with 25 bases sitting between them. From germline, CDR1 is GTSNPN and CDR2 SVGIG (reference sequence). CDR3 DNA: TGTGCCTGGAGTGGCGGGGCTGGCGGGGGCGCCAGAGGTGAGCAGTTCTTC. This encodes CAWSGGAGGGARGEQFF.

The chain has TRBV5-4 and TRBJ2-7, with unresolved D. The CDR3 has 14 residues. Germline-derived CDR1 and CDR2 are SGHNT and YYREEE (reference sequence). Trimming removed 0 bases from V and 5 bases from J, with 12 bases in between. In nucleotides, the CDR3 is TGTGCCAGCAGCTTGGCCCGGTTCGCGGACGAGCAGTACTTC. It is translated as CASSLARFADEQYF.